This TCR beta chain was observed in a study of T cells in severe cutaneous drug reactions. Study findings and constraints: Blister cells averaged about 31% and PBMC around 5% TRBV12-4 in carbamazepine-induced Stevens-Johnson syndrome or toxic epidermal necrolysis patients.

About this clonotype itself: The target antigen is unknown.

Libraries were made by iRepertoire multiplex PCR with TCR subtype-specific primers for bulk and single-cell sequencing. Bulk TCR beta libraries came from multiplex PCR with V, D, J primers. After re-calling the multiplex PCR reads, TCRdb lists one entry per CDR3 protein, DNA absent. The data include more than 3,000 distinct CDR3 sequences; the top ten clones carry roughly 77%. The CDR3 sequence is 15 residues long. In germline, CDR1 is MNHEY, CDR2 SMNVEV (reference sequence). The patients sequenced had a carbamazepine-induced Stevens-Johnson syndrome or toxic epidermal necrolysis reaction. The receptor comes from a human donor with Stevens-Johnson syndrome, a severe cutaneous drug reaction. The V and J genes are TRBV27 and TRBJ2-1; there is no DNA to check the TCRdb D call of TRBD2. The material sequenced was PBMCs. The CDR3 sequence is CASSISPSSYNEQFF.